This T cell receptor (beta chain) was profiled in a study of blood T cell repertoires in COVID-19 (dated by TCRdb to between 2020 and 2021). Background for the entire study: Samples from collaborators originated in the United States, Italy and Spain and spanned both the acute and convalescent phases of COVID-19. The material from the prospective study consisted of cDNA or gDNA derived from T cells, B-cell-depleted T cells, or PBMCs. The dataset comprised deeply sampled blood TCRbeta repertoires from subjects exposed to, actively infected with, or recovered from COVID-19. A freely available public database, intended as a resource for researchers studying the immune response to SARS-CoV-2, is where the repertoires were released. Samples were obtained from the ongoing ImmuneRACE study (first 160 participants) and from 1,200 or so subjects provided by 6 global collaborators. Sample metadata almost always included a de-identified subject ID, COVID-19 status, age in years and sex. Where HLA class I and class II types were available, the types were taken from metadata supplied by the sample provider, not from assay-based typing.

As encoded in the germline V gene, CDR1 is KGHSH while CDR2 is LQKENI. From the cysteine through the phenylalanine, the CDR3 covers 15 amino acids. This entry keeps only the CDR3 DNA: 45 bases, framed from base 1. The junction shows trimming of 5 bases on V and 3 bases on J, plus 16 bases between the germline ends. TCRbeta CDR3 regions were amplified from genomic DNA by means of the immunoSEQ Assay, a bias-controlled multiplex PCR. In the paper's pipeline: Nucleated cell counts per sample were estimated from amplification of reference gene primers within the assay. To quantify the absolute abundance of each unique TCRbeta CDR3 rearrangement, sequence reads were collapsed and filtered. For each sample, productive Simpson clonality was calculated as the square root of Simpson's diversity index across productive rearrangements. What TCRdb holds here is the immuneACCESS table cut down to in-frame rearrangements. Part of the clones is not present; checked against another copy, under half of the missing clones reflect an unresolved V gene, and the others are unexplained. The DNA gave D and trimming, while V, J and clone size come from that table. For this sample the table gives around 180,000 clones, of which about 91% were detected only once. The top ten constitute 3.5% to 5% of the sample.

Each collaborating institution followed its own protocols to collect whole blood in K2EDTA tubes. Collaborator samples were shipped for TCRbeta analysis as frozen whole blood, isolated PBMCs, or DNA extracted from either sample type. Results and caveats for the whole study, not just this receptor: Clinical and demographic metadata were provided uncurated, with the amount varying by source and participant.

Details on this clone: Its antigen remains unidentified. No much larger clone exists at a distance of one base, and base qualities are not known.

The clonotype comes from a woman younger than 45 with acute or convalescent COVID-19. The chain uses TRBV18 and TRBJ1-2, and the D gene may be TRBD1, 5 bases matching. Sequencing was carried out using peripheral blood. The sequenced DNA is TGTGCCAGCTCATTGAATTTCAGGGAAGACTATGGCTACACCTTC. Its translation reads: CASSLNFREDYGYTF.